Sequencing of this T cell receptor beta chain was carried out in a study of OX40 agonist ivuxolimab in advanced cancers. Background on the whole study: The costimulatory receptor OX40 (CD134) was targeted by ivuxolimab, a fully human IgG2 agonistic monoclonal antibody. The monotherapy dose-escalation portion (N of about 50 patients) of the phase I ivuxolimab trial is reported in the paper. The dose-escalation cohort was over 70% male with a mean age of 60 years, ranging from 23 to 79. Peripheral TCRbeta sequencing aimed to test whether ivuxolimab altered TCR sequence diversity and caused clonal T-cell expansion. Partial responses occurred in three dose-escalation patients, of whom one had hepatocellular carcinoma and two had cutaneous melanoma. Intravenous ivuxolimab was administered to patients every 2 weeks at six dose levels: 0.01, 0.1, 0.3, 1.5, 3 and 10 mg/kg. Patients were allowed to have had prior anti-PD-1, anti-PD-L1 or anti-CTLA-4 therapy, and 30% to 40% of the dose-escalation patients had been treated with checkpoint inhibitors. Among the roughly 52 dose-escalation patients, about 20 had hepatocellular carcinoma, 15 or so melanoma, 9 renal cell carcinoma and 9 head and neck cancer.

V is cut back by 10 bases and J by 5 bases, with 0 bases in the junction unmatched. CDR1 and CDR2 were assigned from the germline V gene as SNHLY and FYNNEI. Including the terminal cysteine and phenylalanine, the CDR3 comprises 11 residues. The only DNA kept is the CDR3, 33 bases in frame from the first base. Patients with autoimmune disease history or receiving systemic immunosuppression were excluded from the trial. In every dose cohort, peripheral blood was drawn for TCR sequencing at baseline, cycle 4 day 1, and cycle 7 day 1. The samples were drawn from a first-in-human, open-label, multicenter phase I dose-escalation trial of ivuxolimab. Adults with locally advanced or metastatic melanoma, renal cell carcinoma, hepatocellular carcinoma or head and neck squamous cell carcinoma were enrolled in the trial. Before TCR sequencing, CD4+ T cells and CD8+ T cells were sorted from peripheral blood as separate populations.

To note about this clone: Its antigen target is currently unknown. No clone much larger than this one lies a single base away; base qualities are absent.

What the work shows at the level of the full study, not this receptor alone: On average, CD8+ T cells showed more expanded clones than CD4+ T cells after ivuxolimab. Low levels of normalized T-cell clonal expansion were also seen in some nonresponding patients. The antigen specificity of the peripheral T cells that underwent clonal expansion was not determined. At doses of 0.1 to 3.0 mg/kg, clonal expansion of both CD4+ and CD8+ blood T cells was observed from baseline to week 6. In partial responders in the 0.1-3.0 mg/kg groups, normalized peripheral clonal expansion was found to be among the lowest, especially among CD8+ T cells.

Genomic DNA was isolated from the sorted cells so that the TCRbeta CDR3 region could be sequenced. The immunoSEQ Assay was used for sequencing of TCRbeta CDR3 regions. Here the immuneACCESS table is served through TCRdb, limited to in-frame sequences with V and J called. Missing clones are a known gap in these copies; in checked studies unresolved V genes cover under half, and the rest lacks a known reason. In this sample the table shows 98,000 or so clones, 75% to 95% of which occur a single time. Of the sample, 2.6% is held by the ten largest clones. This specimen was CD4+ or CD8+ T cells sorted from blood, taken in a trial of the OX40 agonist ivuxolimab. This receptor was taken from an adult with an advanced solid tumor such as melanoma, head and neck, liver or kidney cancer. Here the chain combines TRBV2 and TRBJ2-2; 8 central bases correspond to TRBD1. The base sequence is TGTGCCAACAGGGGGACCGGGGAGCTGTTTTTT. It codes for CANRGTGELFF.